This T cell receptor (beta chain) originates from a study of CD8+ T cells in alopecia areata. The study's findings and limits: Affected lesional scalp, above all in alopecia totalis/universalis, was more clonal than normal scalp.

CDR3 length: 13 residues. Germline CDR1 reads MNHEY; CDR2 reads SMNVEV (reference sequence). V was pared by 6 bases and J by 5 bases, with 0 bases of the junction left unmatched. Comments on this clone: The antigen is not known.

Sequencing templates came from extracted RNA that was reverse transcribed into cDNA. The data were produced by immunoSEQ multiplex PCR, yet TCRdb's version contains in-frame clones alone and is incomplete. The repertoire has tens of thousands of clones, roughly 61% of them found once; the top ten carry roughly 15%. The rearrangement joins TRBV27 to TRBJ2-4; 11 nucleotides agree with TRBD1. This sequence originates from a human donor with alopecia areata. Sequenced here: CD8+ T cells sorted from blood, sampled at week 0. The CDR3 coding sequence is TGTGCCAGCAGGGGACAGGGGGAAAACATTCAGTACTTC. Amino acid sequence: CASRGQGENIQYF.